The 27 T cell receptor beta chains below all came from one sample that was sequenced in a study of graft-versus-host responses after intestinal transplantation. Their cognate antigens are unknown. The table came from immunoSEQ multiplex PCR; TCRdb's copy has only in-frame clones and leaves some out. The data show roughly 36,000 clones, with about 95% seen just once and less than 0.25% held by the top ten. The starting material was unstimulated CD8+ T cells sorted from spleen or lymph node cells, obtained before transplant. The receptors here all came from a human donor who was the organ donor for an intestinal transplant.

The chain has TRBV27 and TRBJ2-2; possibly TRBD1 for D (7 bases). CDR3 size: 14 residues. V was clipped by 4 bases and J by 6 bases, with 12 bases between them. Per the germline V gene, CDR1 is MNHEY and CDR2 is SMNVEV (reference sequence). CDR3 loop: CASSSGGKPGELFF. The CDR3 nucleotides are TGTGCCAGCAGTTCAGGGGGGAAGCCCGGGGAGCTGTTTTTT.

The CDR3 DNA sequence: TGCGCCAGCAGCCAAGCTCCGGGGGGCACTGAAGCTTTCTTT. Residues: CASSQAPGGTEAFF. V and J are TRBV4-3 and TRBJ1-1, with D tentatively TRBD1 (5 bases). The germline V and J ends were trimmed by 1 base and 4 bases, with 10 bases remaining between them. The length of the CDR3 is 14 residues. Germline CDR1 is LGHNA and CDR2 is YSLEER.

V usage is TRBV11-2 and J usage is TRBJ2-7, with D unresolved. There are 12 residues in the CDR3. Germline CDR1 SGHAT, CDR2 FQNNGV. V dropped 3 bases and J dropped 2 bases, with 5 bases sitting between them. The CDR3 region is CASSFGPYEQYF. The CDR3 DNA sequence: TGTGCCAGCAGCTTTGGGCCCTACGAGCAGTACTTC.

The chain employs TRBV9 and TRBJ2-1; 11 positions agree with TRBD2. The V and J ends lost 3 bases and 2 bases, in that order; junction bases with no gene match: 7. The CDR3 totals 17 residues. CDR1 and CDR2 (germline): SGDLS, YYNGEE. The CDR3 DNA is TGTGCCAGCAGCGCCAAACCACTAGCGGGGGCCTACAATGAGCAGTTCTTC. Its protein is CASSAKPLAGAYNEQFF. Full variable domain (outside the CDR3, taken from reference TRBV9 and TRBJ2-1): DSGVTQTPKHLITATGQRVTLRCSPRSGDLSVYWYQQSLDQGLQFLIQYYNGEERAKGNILERFSAQQFPDLHSELNLSSLELGDSALYFCASSAKPLAGAYNEQFFGPGTRLTVL.

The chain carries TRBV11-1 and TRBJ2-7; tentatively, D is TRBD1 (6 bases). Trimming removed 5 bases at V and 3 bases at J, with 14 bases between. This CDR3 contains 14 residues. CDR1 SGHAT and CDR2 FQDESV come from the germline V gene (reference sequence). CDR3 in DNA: TGTGCCAGCAGCCCGGGACATCATGTCTACGAGCAGTACTTC. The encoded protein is CASSPGHHVYEQYF.

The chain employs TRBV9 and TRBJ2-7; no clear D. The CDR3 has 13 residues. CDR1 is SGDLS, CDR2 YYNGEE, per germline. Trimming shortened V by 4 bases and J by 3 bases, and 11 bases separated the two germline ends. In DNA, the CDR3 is TGTGCCAGCAGCCCCTACCCTAGCTACGAGCAGTACTTC. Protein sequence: CASSPYPSYEQYF.

CDR3 DNA: TGCGCCAGCAGCTTGGCAGGGGAGGGTGAAGCTTTCTTT. Translated, it gives CASSLAGEGEAFF. V and J are TRBV5-1 and TRBJ1-1, with D possibly TRBD1 on 6 matching bases. V shed 0 bases and J shed 7 bases, with 10 bases lying between them. In germline, CDR1 is SGHRS, CDR2 YFSETQ. This CDR3 region has 13 residues.

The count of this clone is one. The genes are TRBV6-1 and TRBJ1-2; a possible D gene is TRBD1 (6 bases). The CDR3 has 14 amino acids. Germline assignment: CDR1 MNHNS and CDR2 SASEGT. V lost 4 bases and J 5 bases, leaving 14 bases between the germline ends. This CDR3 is CASSVRGYGYGYTF. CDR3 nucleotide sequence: TGTGCCAGCAGTGTTAGGGGGTACGGTTATGGCTACACCTTC.

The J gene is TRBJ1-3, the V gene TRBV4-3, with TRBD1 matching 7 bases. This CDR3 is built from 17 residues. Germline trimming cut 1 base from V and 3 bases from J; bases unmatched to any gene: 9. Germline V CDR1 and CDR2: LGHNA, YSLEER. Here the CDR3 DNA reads TGCGCCAGCAGCCAAGCCTTCTCCGGACAGGTTGGAAACACCATATATTTT. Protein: CASSQAFSGQVGNTIYF.

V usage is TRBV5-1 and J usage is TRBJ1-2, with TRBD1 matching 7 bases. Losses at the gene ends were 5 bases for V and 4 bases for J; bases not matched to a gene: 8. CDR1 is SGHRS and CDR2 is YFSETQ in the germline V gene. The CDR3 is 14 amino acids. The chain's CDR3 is CASRHKTGRYGYTF. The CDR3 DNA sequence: TGCGCCAGCAGGCACAAGACAGGGCGCTATGGCTACACCTTC.

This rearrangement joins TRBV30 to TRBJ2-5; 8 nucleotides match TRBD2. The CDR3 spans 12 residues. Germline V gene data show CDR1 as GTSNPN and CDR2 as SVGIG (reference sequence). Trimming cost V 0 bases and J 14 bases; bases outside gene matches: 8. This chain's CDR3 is CAWSVSSGGPYF. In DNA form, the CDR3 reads TGTGCCTGGAGTGTATCCAGCGGGGGTCCATACTTC.

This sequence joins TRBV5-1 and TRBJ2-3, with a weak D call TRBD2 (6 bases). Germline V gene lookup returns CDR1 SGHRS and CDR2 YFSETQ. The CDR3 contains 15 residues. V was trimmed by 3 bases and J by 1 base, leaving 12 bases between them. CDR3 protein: CASSSSGVGTDTQYF. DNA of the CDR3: TGCGCCAGCAGCTCCTCGGGGGTGGGCACAGATACGCAGTATTTT.

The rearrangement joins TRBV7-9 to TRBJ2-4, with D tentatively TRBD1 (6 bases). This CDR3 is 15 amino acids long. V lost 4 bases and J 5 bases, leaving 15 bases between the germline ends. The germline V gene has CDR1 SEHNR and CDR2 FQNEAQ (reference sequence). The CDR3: CASSSRTDDQNIQYF. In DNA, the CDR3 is TGTGCCAGCAGCTCGCGGACAGACGACCAAAACATTCAGTACTTC.

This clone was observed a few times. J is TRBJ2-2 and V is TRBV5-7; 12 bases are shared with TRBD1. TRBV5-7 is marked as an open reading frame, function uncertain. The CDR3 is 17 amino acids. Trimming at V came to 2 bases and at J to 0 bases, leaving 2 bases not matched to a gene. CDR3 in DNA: TGTGCCAGCAGCTTTGGGACAGGGGGCGCGAACACCGGGGAGCTGTTTTTT. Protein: CASSFGTGGANTGELFF.

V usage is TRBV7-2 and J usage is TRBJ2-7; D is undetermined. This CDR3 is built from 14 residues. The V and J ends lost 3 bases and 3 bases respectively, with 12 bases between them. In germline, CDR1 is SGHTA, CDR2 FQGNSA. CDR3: CASSFYLGGYEQYF. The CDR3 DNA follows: TGTGCCAGCAGCTTCTACTTGGGCGGCTACGAGCAGTACTTC.

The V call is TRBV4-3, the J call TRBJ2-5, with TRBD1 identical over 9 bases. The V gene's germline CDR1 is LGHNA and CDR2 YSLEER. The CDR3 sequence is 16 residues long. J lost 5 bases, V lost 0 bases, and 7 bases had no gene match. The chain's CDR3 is CASSQDRDRVGETQYF. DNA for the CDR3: TGCGCCAGCAGCCAAGATCGGGACAGGGTAGGGGAGACCCAGTACTTC.

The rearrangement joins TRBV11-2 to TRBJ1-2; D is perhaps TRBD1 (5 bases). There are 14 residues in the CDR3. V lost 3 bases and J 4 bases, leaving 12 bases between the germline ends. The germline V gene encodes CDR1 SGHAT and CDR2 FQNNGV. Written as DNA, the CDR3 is TGTGCCAGCAGCTTGGCCTGGGACTCCTATGGCTACACCTTC. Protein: CASSLAWDSYGYTF.

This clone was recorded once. The CDR3 DNA reads as TGTGCCAGCACAGCGGGACTAGCGGGGGCACTCGAGCAGTACTTC. This gives the protein CASTAGLAGALEQYF. The chain carries TRBV28 and TRBJ2-7; 14 bases are shared with TRBD2. Germline CDR1 reads MDHEN; CDR2 reads SYDVKM. The V segment lost 7 bases and the J segment 6 bases; nucleotides outside the gene matches: 8. CDR3 length: 15 residues. The complete variable domain, with remaining parts taken from reference TRBV28 and TRBJ2-7, reads DVKVTQSSRYLVKRTGEKVFLECVQDMDHENMFWYRQDPGLGLRLIYFSYDVKMKEKGDIPEGYSVSREKKERFSLILESASTNQTSMYLCASTAGLAGALEQYFGPGTRLTVT.

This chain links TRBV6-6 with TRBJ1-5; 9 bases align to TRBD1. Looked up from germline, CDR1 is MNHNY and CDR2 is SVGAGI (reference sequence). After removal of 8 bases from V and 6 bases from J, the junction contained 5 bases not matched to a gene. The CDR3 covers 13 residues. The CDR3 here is CASRGQGPQPQHF. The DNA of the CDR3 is TGTGCCAGCCGGGGACAGGGCCCTCAGCCCCAGCATTTT.

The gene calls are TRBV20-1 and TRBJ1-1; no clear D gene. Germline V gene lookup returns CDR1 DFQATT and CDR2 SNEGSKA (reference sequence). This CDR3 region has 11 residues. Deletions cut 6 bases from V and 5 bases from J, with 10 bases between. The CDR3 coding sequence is TGCAGTGCCCCCCACAGAACTGAAGCTTTCTTT. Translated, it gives CSAPHRTEAFF.

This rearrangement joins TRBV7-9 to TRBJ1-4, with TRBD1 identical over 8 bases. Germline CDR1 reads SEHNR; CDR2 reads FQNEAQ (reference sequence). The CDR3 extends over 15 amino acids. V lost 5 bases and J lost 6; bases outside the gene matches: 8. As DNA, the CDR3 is TGTGCCAGCAGCGACCCGACAGGGGTTGATGAAAAACTGTTTTTT. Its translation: CASSDPTGVDEKLFF. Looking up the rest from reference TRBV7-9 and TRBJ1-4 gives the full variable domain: DTGVSQNPRHKITKRGQNVTFRCDPISEHNRLYWYRQTLGQGPEFLTYFQNEAQLEKSRLLSDRFSAERPKGSFSTLEIQRTEQGDSAMYLCASSDPTGVDEKLFFGSGTQLSVL.

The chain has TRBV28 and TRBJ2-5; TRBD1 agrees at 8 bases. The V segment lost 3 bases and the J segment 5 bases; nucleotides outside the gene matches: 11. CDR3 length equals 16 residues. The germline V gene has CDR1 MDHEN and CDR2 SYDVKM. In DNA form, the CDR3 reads TGTGCCAGCAGTTTTTTTGTCCAGGGGGCATCGGAGACCCAGTACTTC. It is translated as CASSFFVQGASETQYF.

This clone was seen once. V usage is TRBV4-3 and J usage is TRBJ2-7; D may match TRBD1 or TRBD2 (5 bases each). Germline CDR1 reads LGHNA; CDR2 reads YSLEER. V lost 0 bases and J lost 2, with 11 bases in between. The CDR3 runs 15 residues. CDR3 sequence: CASSQDRGVPYEQYF. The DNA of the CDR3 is TGCGCCAGCAGCCAAGATCGGGGCGTTCCCTACGAGCAGTACTTC.

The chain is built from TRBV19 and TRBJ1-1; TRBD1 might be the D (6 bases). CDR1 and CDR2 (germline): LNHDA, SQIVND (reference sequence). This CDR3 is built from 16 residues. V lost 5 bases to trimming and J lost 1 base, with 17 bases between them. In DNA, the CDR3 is TGTGCCAGTAGTGCCTACAGGGATGGATGGAACACTGAAGCTTTCTTT. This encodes CASSAYRDGWNTEAFF.

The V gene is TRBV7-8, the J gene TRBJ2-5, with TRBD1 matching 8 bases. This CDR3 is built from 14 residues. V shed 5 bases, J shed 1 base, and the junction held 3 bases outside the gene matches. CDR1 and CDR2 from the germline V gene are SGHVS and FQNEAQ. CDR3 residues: CASSTGQGQETQYF. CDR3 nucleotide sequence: TGTGCCAGCAGCACCGGACAGGGCCAAGAGACCCAGTACTTC.

CDR3 bases: TGTGCCAGCAGCGCAGGGGGCTCTGGAAACACCATATATTTT. Its protein product is CASSAGGSGNTIYF. The chain has TRBV9 and TRBJ1-3; 7 bases match TRBD1. Germline values: CDR1 SGDLS, CDR2 YYNGEE. The CDR3 totals 14 residues. With V trimmed by 3 bases and J by 0 bases, 0 bases remained unmatched.

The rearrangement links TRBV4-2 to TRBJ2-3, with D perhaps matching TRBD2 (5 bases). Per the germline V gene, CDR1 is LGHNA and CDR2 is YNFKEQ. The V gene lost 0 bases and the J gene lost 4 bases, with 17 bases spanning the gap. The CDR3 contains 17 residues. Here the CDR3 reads CASSQESIGQEADTQYF. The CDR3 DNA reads TGTGCCAGCAGCCAAGAATCAATCGGGCAGGAGGCAGATACGCAGTATTTT.